This T cell receptor beta chain was documented in a study of shared clonotypes between healthy human individuals. Points from the study as a whole: What limited the represented genetic and exposure-history diversity was the small number of donors.

The CDR3 has 15 amino acids. Per the germline V gene, CDR1 is KGHSH and CDR2 is LQKENI. Trimming removed 3 bases from V and 5 bases from J; junction bases left unmatched: 6. The authors loaded about 0.2 ug DNA, about 30,000 T cell genomes, into sorted-subset replicate PCRs. Libraries were prepared by immunoSEQ multiplex PCR; TCRdb keeps only in-frame clonotypes and omits some of them. The table records some 2.1 million clones, 90% to 95% of them present only once. Investigators divided CD4+ cells into CD45RA+ naive and CD45RA-negative memory subsets. This clone has a single count. Its antigen is not known.

Sequencing was done on a sample of naive CD4+ T cells sorted from blood. Documented subset: CD45RA+ positively selected. This chain connects TRBV18 to TRBJ1-4, with 7 bases aligning to TRBD1. This sequence originates from a young man in good health. The CDR3 loop is CASSPRQGINEKLFF. The CDR3 bases are TGTGCCAGCTCACCGCGACAGGGAATAAATGAAAAACTGTTTTTT. The whole variable domain, remainder taken from reference TRBV18 and TRBJ1-4, is NAGVMQNPRHLVRRRGQEARLRCSPMKGHSHVYWYRQLPEEGLKFMVYLQKENIIDESGMPKERFSAEFPKEGPSILRIQQVVRGDSAAYFCASSPRQGINEKLFFGSGTQLSVL.